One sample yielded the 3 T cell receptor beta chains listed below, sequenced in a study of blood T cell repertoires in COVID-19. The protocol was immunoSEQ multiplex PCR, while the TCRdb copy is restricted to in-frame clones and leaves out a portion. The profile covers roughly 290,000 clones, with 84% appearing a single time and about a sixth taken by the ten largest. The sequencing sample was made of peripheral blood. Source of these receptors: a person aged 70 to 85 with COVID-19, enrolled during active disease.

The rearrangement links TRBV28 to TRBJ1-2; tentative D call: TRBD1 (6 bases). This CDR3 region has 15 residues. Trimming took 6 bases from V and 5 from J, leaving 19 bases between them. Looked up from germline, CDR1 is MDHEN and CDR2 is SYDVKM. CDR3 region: CASSPHQTGFYGYTF. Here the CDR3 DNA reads TGTGCCAGCAGCCCCCATCAGACAGGTTTTTATGGCTACACCTTC.

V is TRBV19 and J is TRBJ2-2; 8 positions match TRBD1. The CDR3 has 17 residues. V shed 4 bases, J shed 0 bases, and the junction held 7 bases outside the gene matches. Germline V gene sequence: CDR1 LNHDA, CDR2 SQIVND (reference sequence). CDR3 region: CASSRGRGLSNTGELFF. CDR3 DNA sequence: TGTGCCAGTAGTAGGGGCAGGGGGCTCTCGAACACCGGGGAGCTGTTTTTT.

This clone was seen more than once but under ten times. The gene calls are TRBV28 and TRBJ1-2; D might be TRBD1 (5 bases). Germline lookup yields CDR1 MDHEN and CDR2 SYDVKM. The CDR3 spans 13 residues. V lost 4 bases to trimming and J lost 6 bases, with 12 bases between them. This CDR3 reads CASSSGRANGYTF. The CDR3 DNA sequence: TGTGCCAGCAGTTCGGGCAGGGCCAATGGCTACACCTTC.